This T cell receptor (beta chain) was found in a study of cytomegalovirus exposure and HLA in healthy donors. Study-wide results and limits: A later analysis found most CMV-associated TCR beta chains apparently HLA-restricted. In a later analysis, TCR beta V- and J-gene trimming showed a link to a missense DCLRE1C variant. 87-base-pair reads could not separate some V segments, including TRBV6-2 and TRBV6-3.

About this clone itself: Its antigen is not identified.

Trimming cost V 6 bases and J 2 bases; bases outside gene matches: 7. CDR3 length: 14 residues. Germline lookup yields CDR1 SQVTM and CDR2 ANQGSEA. Vbeta (60) and Jbeta (13) primers were used in the PCR. Original methodology: Later work found 74 million or so unique TCR beta chains, with around 10 million shared. TCRdb's table, derived via immunoSEQ multiplex PCR, lists solely in-frame clones and lacks some. The V and J calls and clone size are taken from that table; D and trimming were inferred from the DNA. Of 140,000 to 150,000 clones in the sample, 77% were seen once. The sequenced material came from PBMCs. This TCR was recovered from a male donor in good health and CMV-seronegative. The chain is built from TRBV29-1 and TRBJ2-7; 10 bases map to TRBD1. The CDR3 nucleotides read TGCAGCGTAAAAATCGGGACAGGGGCCTACGAGCAGTACTTC. Amino acids: CSVKIGTGAYEQYF.